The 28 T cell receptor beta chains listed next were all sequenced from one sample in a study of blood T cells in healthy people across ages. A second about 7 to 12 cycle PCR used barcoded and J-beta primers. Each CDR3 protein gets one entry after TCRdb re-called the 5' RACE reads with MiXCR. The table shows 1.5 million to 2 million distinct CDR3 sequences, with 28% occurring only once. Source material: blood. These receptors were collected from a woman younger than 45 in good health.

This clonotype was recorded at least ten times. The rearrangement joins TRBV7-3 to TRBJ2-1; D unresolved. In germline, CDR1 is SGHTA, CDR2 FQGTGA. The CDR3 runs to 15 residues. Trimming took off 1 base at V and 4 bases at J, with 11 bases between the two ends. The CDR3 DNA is TGTGCCAGCAGCTTAAACTCAGAGACTTACAATGAGCAGTTCTTC. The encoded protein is CASSLNSETYNEQFF.

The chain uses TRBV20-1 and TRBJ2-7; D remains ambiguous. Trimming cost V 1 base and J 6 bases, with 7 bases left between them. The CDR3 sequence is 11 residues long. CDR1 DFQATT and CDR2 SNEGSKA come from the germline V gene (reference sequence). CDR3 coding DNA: TGCAGTGCTAGAGGGTTGCGCGAGCAGTACTTC. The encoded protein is CSARGLREQYF.

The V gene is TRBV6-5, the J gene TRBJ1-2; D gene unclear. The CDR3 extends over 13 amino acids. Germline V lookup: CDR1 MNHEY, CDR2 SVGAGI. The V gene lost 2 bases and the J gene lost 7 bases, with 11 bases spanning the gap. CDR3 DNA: TGTGCCAGCAGTTACGGTGGCAAAACTGGCTACACCTTC. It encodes CASSYGGKTGYTF.

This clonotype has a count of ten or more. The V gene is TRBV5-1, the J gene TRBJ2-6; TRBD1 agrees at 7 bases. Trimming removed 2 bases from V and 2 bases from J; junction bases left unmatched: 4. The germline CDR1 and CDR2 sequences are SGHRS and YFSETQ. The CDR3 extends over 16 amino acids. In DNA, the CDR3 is TGCGCCAGCAGCTTAGCTCAGGGGGCTGGGGCCAACGTCCTGACTTTC. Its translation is CASSLAQGAGANVLTF.

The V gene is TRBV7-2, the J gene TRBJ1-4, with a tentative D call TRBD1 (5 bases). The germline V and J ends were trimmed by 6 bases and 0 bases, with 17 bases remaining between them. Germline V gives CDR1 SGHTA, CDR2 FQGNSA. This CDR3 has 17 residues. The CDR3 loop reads CASRTDGRGATNEKLFF. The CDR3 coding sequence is TGTGCCAGCAGAACCGACGGCCGGGGCGCAACTAATGAAAAACTGTTTTTT.

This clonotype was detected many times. CDR3 DNA sequence: TGCAGTGCTAGACTAGCGGGGGGGCCGAACAATGAGCAGTTCTTC. Encoded protein: CSARLAGGPNNEQFF. This chain joins TRBV20-1 and TRBJ2-1, with 12 bases fitting TRBD2. V lost 2 bases to trimming and J lost 5 bases; unmatched junction nucleotides: 4. In germline, CDR1 is DFQATT, CDR2 SNEGSKA (reference sequence). This CDR3 contains 15 residues.

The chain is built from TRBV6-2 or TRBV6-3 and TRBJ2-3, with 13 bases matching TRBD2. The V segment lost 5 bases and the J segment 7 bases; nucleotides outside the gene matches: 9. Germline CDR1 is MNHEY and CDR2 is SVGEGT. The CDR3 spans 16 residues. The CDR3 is CASSRKMGLAGNTQYF. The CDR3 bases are TGTGCCAGCAGTCGAAAGATGGGACTAGCGGGAAATACGCAGTATTTT.

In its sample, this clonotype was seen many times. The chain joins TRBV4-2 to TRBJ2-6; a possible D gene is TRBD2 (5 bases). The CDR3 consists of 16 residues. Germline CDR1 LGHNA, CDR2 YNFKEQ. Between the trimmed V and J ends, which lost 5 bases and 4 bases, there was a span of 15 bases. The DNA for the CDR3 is TGTGCCAGCAGCAATTCTAGAGGGATGGGGGCCAACGTCCTGACTTTC. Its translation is CASSNSRGMGANVLTF.

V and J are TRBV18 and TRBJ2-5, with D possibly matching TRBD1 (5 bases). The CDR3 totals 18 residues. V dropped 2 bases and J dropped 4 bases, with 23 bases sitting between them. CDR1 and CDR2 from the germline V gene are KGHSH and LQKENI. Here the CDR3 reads CASSPRSVLVGPRETQYF. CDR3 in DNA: TGTGCCAGCTCACCAAGGAGCGTCCTAGTGGGGCCGAGAGAGACCCAGTACTTC.

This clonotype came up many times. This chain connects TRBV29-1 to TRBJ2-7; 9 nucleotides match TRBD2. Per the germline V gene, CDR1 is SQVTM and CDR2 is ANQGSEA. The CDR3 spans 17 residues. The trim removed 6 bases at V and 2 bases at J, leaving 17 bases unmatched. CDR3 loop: CSVAGVLAGLTPYEQYF. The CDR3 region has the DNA TGCAGCGTCGCCGGGGTCCTAGCGGGACTGACTCCCTACGAGCAGTACTTC.

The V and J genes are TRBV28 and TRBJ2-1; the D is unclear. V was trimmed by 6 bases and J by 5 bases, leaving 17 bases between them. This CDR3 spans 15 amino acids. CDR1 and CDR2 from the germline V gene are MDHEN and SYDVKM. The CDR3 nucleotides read TGTGCCAGCAGACTAACCAGCAGGAGCCACAATGAGCAGTTCTTC. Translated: CASRLTSRSHNEQFF.

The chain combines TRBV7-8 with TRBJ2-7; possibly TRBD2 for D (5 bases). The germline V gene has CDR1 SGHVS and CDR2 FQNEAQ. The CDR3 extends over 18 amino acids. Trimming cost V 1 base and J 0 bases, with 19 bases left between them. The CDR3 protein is CASSLGERGRAISYEQYF. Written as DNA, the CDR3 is TGTGCCAGCAGCTTAGGGGAGCGAGGGCGAGCCATCTCCTACGAGCAGTACTTC.

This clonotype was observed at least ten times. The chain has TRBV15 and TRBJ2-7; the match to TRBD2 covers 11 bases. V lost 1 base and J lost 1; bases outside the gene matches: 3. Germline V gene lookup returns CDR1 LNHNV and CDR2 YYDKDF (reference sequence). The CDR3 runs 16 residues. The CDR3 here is CATSRGRTSGSYEQYF. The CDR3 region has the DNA TGTGCCACCAGCAGAGGTAGGACTAGCGGGTCCTACGAGCAGTACTTC. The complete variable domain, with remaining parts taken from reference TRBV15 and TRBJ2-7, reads DAMVIQNPRYQVTQFGKPVTLSCSQTLNHNVMYWYQQKSSQAPKLLFHYYDKDFNNEADTPDNFQSRRPNTSFCFLDIRSPGLGDTAMYLCATSRGRTSGSYEQYFGPGTRLTVT.

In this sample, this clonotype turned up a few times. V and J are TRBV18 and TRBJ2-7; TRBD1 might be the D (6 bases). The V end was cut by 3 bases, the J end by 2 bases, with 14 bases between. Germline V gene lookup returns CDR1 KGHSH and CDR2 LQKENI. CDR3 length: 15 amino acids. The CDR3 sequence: CASSPSDSHTYEQYF. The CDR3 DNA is TGTGCCAGCTCACCGTCGGACAGCCATACCTACGAGCAGTACTTC.

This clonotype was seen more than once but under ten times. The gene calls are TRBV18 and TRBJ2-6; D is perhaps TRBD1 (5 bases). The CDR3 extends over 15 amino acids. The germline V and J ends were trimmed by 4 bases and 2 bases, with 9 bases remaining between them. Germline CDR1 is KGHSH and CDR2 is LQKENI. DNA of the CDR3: TGTGCCAGCTCACTGACAGTTGCTGGGGCCAACGTCCTGACTTTC. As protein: CASSLTVAGANVLTF.

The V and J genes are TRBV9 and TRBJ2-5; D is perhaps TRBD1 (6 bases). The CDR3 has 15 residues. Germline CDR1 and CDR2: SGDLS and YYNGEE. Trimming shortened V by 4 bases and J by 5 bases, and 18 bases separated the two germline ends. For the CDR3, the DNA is TGTGCCAGCAGCCCGACGCAGGGGACGGGGGAGACCCAGTACTTC. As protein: CASSPTQGTGETQYF.

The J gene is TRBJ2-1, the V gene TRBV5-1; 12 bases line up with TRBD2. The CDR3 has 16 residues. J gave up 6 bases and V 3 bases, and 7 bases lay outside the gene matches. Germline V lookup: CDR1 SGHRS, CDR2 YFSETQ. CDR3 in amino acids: CASSSPPSGGANEQFF. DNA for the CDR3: TGCGCCAGCAGCTCCCCCCCTAGCGGGGGGGCCAATGAGCAGTTCTTC.

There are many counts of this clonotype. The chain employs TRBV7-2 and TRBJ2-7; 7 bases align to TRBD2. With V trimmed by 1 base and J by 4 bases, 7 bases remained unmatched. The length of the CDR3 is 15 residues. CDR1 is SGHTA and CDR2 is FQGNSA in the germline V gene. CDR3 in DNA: TGTGCCAGCAGCTTAGGTGGCGGGAGTAATTACGAGCAGTACTTC. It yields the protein CASSLGGGSNYEQYF.

CDR3 region: CSARDANSPLHF. DNA of the CDR3: TGCAGTGCTCGGGATGCCAATTCACCCCTCCACTTT. The V gene is TRBV20-1, the J gene TRBJ1-6, with no clear D. The germline CDR1 and CDR2 sequences are DFQATT and SNEGSKA (reference sequence). The germline V and J ends were trimmed by 5 bases and 7 bases, with 9 bases remaining between them. The CDR3 is 12 amino acids.

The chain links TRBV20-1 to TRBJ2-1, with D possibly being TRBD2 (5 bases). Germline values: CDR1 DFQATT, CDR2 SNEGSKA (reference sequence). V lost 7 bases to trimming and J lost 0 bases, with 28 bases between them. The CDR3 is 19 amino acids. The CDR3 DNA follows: TGCAGTGGGGAGAGGCCTGGACCAGGCAGTTCCAGCTCCTACAATGAGCAGTTCTTC. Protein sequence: CSGERPGPGSSSSYNEQFF.

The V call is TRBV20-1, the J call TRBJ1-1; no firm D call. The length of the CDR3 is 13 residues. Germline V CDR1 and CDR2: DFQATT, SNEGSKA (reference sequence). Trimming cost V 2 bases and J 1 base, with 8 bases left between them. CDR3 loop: CSARMRTNTEAFF. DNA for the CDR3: TGCAGTGCTAGAATGCGGACGAACACTGAAGCTTTCTTT.

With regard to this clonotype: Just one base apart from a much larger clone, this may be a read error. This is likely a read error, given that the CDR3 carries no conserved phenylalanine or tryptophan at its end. The CDR3 region has the DNA TGTGCCAGCAGTTTATCCAACATTCAGTACCTC. Its protein product is CASSLSNIQYL. The chain is built from TRBV12-3 or TRBV12-4 and TRBJ2-4, with D unresolved. V was cut by 2 bases and J by 7 bases, with 3 bases left in between. The CDR3 length is 11 residues.

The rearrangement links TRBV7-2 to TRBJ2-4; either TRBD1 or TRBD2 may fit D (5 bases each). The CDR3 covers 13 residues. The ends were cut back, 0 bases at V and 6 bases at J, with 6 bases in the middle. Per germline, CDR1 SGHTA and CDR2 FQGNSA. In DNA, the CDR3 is TGTGCCAGCAGCTTAGCAGGGACAAACATTCAGTACTTC. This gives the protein CASSLAGTNIQYF.

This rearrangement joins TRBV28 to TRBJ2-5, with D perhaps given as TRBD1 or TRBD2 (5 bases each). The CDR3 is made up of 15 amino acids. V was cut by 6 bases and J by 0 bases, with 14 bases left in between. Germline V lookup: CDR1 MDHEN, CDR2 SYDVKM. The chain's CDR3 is CASRKRDHDQETQYF. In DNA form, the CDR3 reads TGTGCCAGCAGAAAACGGGACCACGACCAAGAGACCCAGTACTTC.

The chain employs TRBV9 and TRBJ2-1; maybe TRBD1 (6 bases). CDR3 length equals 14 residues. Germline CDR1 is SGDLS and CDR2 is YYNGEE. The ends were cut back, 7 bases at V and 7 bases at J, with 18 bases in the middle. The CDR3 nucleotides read TGTGCCAGCGGCATAGGCCCCACAGGGAATGAGCAGTTCTTC. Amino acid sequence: CASGIGPTGNEQFF.

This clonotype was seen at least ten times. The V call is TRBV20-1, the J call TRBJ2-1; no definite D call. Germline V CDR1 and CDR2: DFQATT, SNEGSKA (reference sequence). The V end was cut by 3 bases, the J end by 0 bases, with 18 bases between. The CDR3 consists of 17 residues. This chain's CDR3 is CSASDLDGSYSYNEQFF. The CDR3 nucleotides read TGCAGTGCTAGCGATCTCGACGGCTCTTACTCCTACAATGAGCAGTTCTTC.

The DNA for the CDR3 is TGTGCCAGCAGCTCGGGGGACCGGTACAATGAGCAGTTCTTC. Translation gives CASSSGDRYNEQFF. The rearrangement links TRBV7-6 to TRBJ2-1, with a weak D call TRBD2 (6 bases). Looked up from germline, CDR1 is SGHVS and CDR2 is FNYEAQ. The CDR3 has 14 residues. Trimming took off 4 bases at V and 4 bases at J, with 11 bases between the two ends.

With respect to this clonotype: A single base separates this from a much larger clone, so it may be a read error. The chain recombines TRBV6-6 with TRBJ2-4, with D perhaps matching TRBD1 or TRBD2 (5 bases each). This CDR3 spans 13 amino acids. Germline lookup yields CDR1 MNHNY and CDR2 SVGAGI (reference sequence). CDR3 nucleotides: TGTGCCGGCAGTTACCGTGGGGGAGACATTCAGTACTTC. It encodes CAGSYRGGDIQYF.